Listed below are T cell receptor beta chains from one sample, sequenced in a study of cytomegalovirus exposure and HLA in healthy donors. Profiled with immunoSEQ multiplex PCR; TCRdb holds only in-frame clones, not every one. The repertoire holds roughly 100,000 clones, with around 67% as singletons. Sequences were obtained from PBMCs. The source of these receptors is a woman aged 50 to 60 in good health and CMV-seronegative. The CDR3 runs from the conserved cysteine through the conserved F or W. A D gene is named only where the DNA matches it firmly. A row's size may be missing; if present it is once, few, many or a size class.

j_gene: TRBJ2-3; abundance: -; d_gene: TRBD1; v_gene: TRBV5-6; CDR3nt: TGTGCCAGCAGCTTAGACGGGACAGGATTACCAGATACGCAGTATTTT; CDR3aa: CASSLDGTGLPDTQYF
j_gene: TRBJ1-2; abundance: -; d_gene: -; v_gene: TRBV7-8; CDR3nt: TGTGCCAGCAGCTTATATTCGGGCGGGAGCTATGGCTACACCTTC; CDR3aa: CASSLYSGGSYGYTF
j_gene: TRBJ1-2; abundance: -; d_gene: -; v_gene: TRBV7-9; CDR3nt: TGTGCCAGCAGCCACGGGTCTGTGTCGCTAGGCGGCTACACCTTC; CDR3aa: CASSHGSVSLGGYTF
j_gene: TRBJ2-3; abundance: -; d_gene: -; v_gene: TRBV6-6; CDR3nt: TGTGCCAGCAGACATGGGGGCGGGAGTGCAGATACGCAGTATTTT; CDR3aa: CASRHGGGSADTQYF
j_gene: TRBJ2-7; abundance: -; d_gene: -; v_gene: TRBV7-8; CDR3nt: TGTGCCAGCAGCTTTGGAGAGACCTACGAGCAGTACTTC; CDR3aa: CASSFGETYEQYF
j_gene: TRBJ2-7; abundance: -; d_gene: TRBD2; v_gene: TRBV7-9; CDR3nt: TGTGCCAGCAGCTACCACGGGCGCGGGAGCCACGAGCAGTACTTC; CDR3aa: CASSYHGRGSHEQYF
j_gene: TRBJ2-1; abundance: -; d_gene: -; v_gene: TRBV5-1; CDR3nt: TGCGCCAGCAGCTTGGAACTGCCCAATGAGCAGTTCTTC; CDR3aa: CASSLELPNEQFF
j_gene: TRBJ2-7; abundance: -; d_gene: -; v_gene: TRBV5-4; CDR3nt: TGTGCCAGCAGCTTGGTCGGGGATAGCTACGAGCAGTACTTC; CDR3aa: CASSLVGDSYEQYF
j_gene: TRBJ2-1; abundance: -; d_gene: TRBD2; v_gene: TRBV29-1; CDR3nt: TGCAGCGTTGAATCTTGGAGGACTAGCGGGAGCCCCTACAATGAGCAGTTCTTC; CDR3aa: CSVESWRTSGSPYNEQFF
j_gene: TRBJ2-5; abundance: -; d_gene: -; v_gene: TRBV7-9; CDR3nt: TGTGCCAGCAGCCAAGCGGTGACCCAAGAGACCCAGTACTTC; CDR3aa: CASSQAVTQETQYF
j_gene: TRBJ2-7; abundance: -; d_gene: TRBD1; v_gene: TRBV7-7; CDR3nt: TGTGCCAGCAGCCCGGACAGGGGCAACGAGCAGTACTTC; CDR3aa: CASSPDRGNEQYF
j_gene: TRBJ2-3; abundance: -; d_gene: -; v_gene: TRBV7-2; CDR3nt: TGTGCCAGCAGCTTTCGAACACTAGTCACAGATACGCAGTATTTT; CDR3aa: CASSFRTLVTDTQYF
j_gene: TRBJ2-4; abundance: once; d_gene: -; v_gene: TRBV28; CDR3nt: TGTGCCAGCTTTAAAACAGGGAAAGACATTCAGTACTTC; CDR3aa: CASFKTGKDIQYF
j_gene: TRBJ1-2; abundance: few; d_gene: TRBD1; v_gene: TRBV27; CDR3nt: TGTGCCAGCTCAGGGGGCTATGGCTACACCTTC; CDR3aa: CASSGGYGYTF
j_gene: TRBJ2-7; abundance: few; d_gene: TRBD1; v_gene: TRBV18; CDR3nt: TGTGCCAGCTCCCCCGGGACAGGTGCCTTCTACGAGCAGTACTTC; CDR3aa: CASSPGTGAFYEQYF
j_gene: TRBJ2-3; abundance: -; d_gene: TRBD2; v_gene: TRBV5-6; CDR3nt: TGTGCCAGCAGCTCATACGGTAGGACTAGCGGCAACACAGATACGCAGTATTTT; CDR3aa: CASSSYGRTSGNTDTQYF
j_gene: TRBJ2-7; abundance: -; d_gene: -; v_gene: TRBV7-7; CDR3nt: TGTGCTAGCAGCTTAGGCCCTCCGGGAGCTAGCTTCTACGAGCAGTACTTC; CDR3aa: CASSLGPPGASFYEQYF
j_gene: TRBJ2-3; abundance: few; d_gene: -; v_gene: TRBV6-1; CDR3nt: TGTGCCAGCAGTGAAAAGTCTCGCGGGACTGACACAGATACGCAGTATTTT; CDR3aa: CASSEKSRGTDTDTQYF
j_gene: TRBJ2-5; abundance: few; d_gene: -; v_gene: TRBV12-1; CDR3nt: TGTGCCAGCAGCCCGGAACCGGGACTAGCGGCAATACCCCAAGAGACCCAGTACTTC; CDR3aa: CASSPEPGLAAIPQETQYF
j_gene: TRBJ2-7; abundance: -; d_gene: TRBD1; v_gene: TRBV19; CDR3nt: TGTGCCTCAAGGGACAGGGATGGTGACGAGCAGTACTTC; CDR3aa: CASRDRDGDEQYF
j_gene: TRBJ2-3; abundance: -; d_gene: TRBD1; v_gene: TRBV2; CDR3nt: TGTGCCAGCAGGGCCGGGACAGGCAGGGATACGCAGTATTTT; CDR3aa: CASRAGTGRDTQYF
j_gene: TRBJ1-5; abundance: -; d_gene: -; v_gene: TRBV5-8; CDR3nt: TGTGCCAGCAGCCCCAATCTGGGAGACAATCAGCCCCAGCATTTT; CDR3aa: CASSPNLGDNQPQHF
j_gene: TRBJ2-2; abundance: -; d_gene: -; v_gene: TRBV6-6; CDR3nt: TGTGCCAGCAGTTACCTACTTACCGGGGAGCTGTTTTTT; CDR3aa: CASSYLLTGELFF
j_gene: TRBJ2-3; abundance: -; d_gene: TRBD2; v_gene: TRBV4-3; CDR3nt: TGCGCCAGCAGCCGCCTAGCTCCTAGCGGAACCGGCAGCACAGATACGCAGTATTTT; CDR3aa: CASSRLAPSGTGSTDTQYF
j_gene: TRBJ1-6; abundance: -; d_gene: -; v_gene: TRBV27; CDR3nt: TGTGCCAGCAGTTTATCAGAGAATTCACCCCTCCACTTT; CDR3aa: CASSLSENSPLHF
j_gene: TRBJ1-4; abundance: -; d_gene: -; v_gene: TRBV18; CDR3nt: TGTGCCAGCTCACCACAGACAGAGACCAATGAAAAACTGTTTTTT; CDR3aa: CASSPQTETNEKLFF
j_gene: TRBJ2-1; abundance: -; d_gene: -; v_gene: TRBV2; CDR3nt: TGTGCCAGCAGTGAGCCTAGCGAGGACAATGAGCAGTTCTTC; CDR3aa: CASSEPSEDNEQFF
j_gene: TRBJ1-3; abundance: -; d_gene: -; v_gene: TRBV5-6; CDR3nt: TGTGCCAGCAGCGGCAGGGTTAGAAACACCATATATTTT; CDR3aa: CASSGRVRNTIYF
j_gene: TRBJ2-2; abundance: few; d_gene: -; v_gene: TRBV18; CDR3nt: TGTGCCAGCCCCTTAGCGTGGCCCGGGGAGCTGTTTTTT; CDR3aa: CASPLAWPGELFF
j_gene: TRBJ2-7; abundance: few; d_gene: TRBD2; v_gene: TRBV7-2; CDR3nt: TGTGCCAGCAGCTCCCGACTAGCGGGGGGGGTAGAGCAGTACTTC; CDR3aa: CASSSRLAGGVEQYF